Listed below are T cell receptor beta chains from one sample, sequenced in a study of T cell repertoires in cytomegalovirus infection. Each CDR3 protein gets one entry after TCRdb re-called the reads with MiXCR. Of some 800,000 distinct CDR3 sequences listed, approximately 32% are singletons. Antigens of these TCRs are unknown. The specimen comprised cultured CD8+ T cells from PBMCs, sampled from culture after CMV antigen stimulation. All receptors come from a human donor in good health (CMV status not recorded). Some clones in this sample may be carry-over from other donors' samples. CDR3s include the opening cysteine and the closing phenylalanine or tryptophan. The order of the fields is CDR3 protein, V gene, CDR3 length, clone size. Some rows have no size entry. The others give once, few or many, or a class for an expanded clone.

cdr3_aa: CASSTSLVGNTEAFF; v_call: TRBV19; cdr3_length: 15; clone_size: .
cdr3_aa: CASSLGTGDYNSPLHF; v_call: TRBV7-2; cdr3_length: 16; clone_size: few
cdr3_aa: CASSLFAGVEQFF; v_call: TRBV27; cdr3_length: 13; clone_size: few
cdr3_aa: CASTDLRETQYF; v_call: TRBV28; cdr3_length: 12; clone_size: .
cdr3_aa: CASREGRSYEQYF; v_call: TRBV2; cdr3_length: 13; clone_size: .
cdr3_aa: CASSLEVVGPNTEAFF; v_call: TRBV7-6; cdr3_length: 16; clone_size: few
cdr3_aa: CASSLGFADRGRGVTEAFF; v_call: TRBV7-9; cdr3_length: 19; clone_size: .
cdr3_aa: CASSAGQGIVNEQFF; v_call: TRBV11-3; cdr3_length: 15; clone_size: .
cdr3_aa: CASSLRTGRDEQFF; v_call: TRBV7-8; cdr3_length: 14; clone_size: few
cdr3_aa: CASSRGEQFF; v_call: TRBV7-2; cdr3_length: 10; clone_size: many
cdr3_aa: CATSDLRVTDTQYF; v_call: TRBV24-1; cdr3_length: 14; clone_size: .
cdr3_aa: CASSTPGRETQYF; v_call: TRBV6-5; cdr3_length: 13; clone_size: few
cdr3_aa: CASSRPDGGPSGNTIYF; v_call: TRBV9; cdr3_length: 17; clone_size: .
cdr3_aa: CASTGGRINSPLHF; v_call: TRBV12-3/TRBV12-4; cdr3_length: 14; clone_size: .
cdr3_aa: CASSHPGGEQFF; v_call: TRBV19; cdr3_length: 12; clone_size: .
cdr3_aa: CASSIGLSGGYTF; v_call: TRBV19; cdr3_length: 13; clone_size: .
cdr3_aa: CASSLDGGGGTEAFF; v_call: TRBV28; cdr3_length: 15; clone_size: .
cdr3_aa: CASAQGRGPSYEQYF; v_call: TRBV12-3/TRBV12-4; cdr3_length: 15; clone_size: .
cdr3_aa: CASRGGKYPQETQYF; v_call: TRBV6-1; cdr3_length: 15; clone_size: few
cdr3_aa: CASSQWDIQNTGELFF; v_call: TRBV6-2/TRBV6-3; cdr3_length: 16; clone_size: few
cdr3_aa: CASRRTAEAFF; v_call: TRBV7-4; cdr3_length: 11; clone_size: .
cdr3_aa: CATPLGQGGNEQFF; v_call: TRBV6-1; cdr3_length: 14; clone_size: .
cdr3_aa: CATSDQEGADTQYF; v_call: TRBV24-1; cdr3_length: 14; clone_size: few
cdr3_aa: CASTLASGGSPQRDDEQFF; v_call: TRBV7-9; cdr3_length: 19; clone_size: few
cdr3_aa: CASSRLPGADTQYF; v_call: TRBV27; cdr3_length: 14; clone_size: few
cdr3_aa: CAYVRRAAMNTEAFF; v_call: TRBV5-6; cdr3_length: 15; clone_size: .
cdr3_aa: CASSLGPDRATEAFF; v_call: TRBV12-3/TRBV12-4; cdr3_length: 15; clone_size: many
cdr3_aa: CASSYTSSSGGAGSGELFF; v_call: TRBV7-2; cdr3_length: 19; clone_size: many